This TCR beta chain was sequenced for a study of beta chain features in type 1 diabetes. Notes on the study in general: Shorter TCRB CDR3s, moderately but significantly so, marked every one of the four CD4+ subsets in Type 1 diabetes patients. The naive, central memory and Treg TCRB repertoires showed an apparent similarity that was greater among patients than among healthy donors.

Since all of the isolated RNA was reverse transcribed, expressed TCRB transcripts were what got sequenced. Profiling relied on immunoSEQ multiplex PCR, and the TCRdb table lists in-frame clones only, not all of them. This sample has around 340,000 clones, with around 9.7% found just once. Trimming took off 4 bases at V and 5 bases at J, with 17 bases between the two ends. Germline CDR1 SNHLY, CDR2 FYNNEI. CDR3 length: 15 residues. This clone was seen only a few times. Its cognate antigen is unknown. This rearrangement joins TRBV2 to TRBJ2-5, with D perhaps TRBD1 (5 bases). The sample comprised central memory CD4+ T cells from blood. This TCR was recovered from a young man with type 1 diabetes. The CDR3 here is CASSVQAQAGETQYF. In nucleotides, the CDR3 is TGTGCCAGCAGTGTACAGGCCCAAGCTGGGGAGACCCAGTACTTC.